A single sample is the source of the 15 T cell receptor beta chains below, sequenced in a study of shared clonotypes between healthy human individuals. The naive CD8 fraction comprised CD45RO-negative cells positively selected for CCR7 and excluded terminally differentiated effector memory CD45RA+ cells. Some clones are missing from TCRdb's copy, which holds only in-frame ones; the method was immunoSEQ multiplex PCR. This table holds a few hundred thousand clones, over 95% found once. The material sequenced was naive CD8+ T cells sorted from blood. All receptors come from a woman aged 25 to 45 in good health.

The chain recombines TRBV10-3 with TRBJ1-1, with 8 nucleotides matching TRBD1. The CDR3 covers 16 residues. The germline V gene has CDR1 ENHRY and CDR2 SYGVKD. Trimming took 0 bases from V and 1 from J; bases not matched to a gene: 4. In DNA, the CDR3 is TGTGCCATCAGTGAGTCCTCGACAGGGGAGAACACTGAAGCTTTCTTT. Translated: CAISESSTGENTEAFF.

The V call is TRBV5-1, the J call TRBJ2-6, with 7 bases matching TRBD2. V was clipped by 0 bases and J by 1 base; unmatched bases: 7. CDR3 size: 18 residues. Germline CDR1 and CDR2: SGHRS and YFSETQ. CDR3 bases: TGCGCCAGCAGCTTGGAGGGAGGGACCGGTTCTGGGGCCAACGTCCTGACTTTC. This gives the protein CASSLEGGTGSGANVLTF.

This chain links TRBV5-6 with TRBJ2-3, with 7 positions matching TRBD2. Per the germline V gene, CDR1 is SGHDT and CDR2 is YYEEEE. V was clipped by 0 bases and J by 1 base; unmatched bases: 14. CDR3 length: 19 amino acids. CDR3 protein: CASSLVSGMIPPGTDTQYF. CDR3 DNA sequence: TGTGCCAGCAGCTTGGTAAGCGGGATGATTCCGCCCGGCACAGATACGCAGTATTTT.

This chain links TRBV19 with TRBJ1-1, with 8 bases fitting TRBD1. The CDR3 contains 14 residues. Germline CDR1 is LNHDA and CDR2 is SQIVND (reference sequence). Trimming cost V 4 bases and J 4 bases; bases outside gene matches: 5. CDR3 coding DNA: TGTGCCAGTAGTACTCGGACAGGGATCACTGAAGCTTTCTTT. It specifies CASSTRTGITEAFF.

The V gene is TRBV27, the J gene TRBJ1-2, with D unclear. The V gene's germline CDR1 is MNHEY and CDR2 SMNVEV (reference sequence). Trimming took 6 bases from V and 4 from J, leaving 9 bases between them. The CDR3 has 12 amino acids. The CDR3 coding sequence is TGTGCCAGCAGGGGCCGGGGCTATGGCTACACCTTC. Protein: CASRGRGYGYTF.

The chain has TRBV27 and TRBJ1-2; no firm D call. The CDR3 length is 16 residues. Germline assignment: CDR1 MNHEY and CDR2 SMNVEV (reference sequence). V was pared by 2 bases and J by 4 bases, with 17 bases between. CDR3 in amino acids: CASSLNPTIGFYGYTF. In nucleotides, the CDR3 is TGTGCCAGCAGTTTAAACCCCACTATCGGATTCTATGGCTACACCTTC.

This chain connects TRBV13 to TRBJ1-1; D is unresolved. With 6 bases removed from V and 0 bases from J, the gap between germline ends came to 14 bases. The CDR3 is 15 amino acids. Germline V gene data show CDR1 as PRHDT and CDR2 as FYEKMQ (reference sequence). The CDR3 is CASRFDRALNTEAFF. The CDR3 nucleotides are TGTGCCAGCAGATTCGATAGGGCTCTGAACACTGAAGCTTTCTTT.

The chain combines TRBV27 with TRBJ1-4; D gene unclear. The CDR3 contains 13 residues. The V gene lost 6 bases and the J gene lost 8 bases, with 13 bases spanning the gap. Germline lookup yields CDR1 MNHEY and CDR2 SMNVEV (reference sequence). The CDR3 DNA sequence: TGTGCCAGCAGGCCGGGCCTCGGGGAAAAACTGTTTTTT. This codes for CASRPGLGEKLFF.

The chain's CDR3 is CASSIASNYGYTF. DNA for the CDR3: TGTGCCAGCAGTATCGCGTCCAACTATGGCTACACCTTC. The V and J genes are TRBV28 and TRBJ1-2, with D hard to call. The CDR3 covers 13 residues. V was shortened by 5 bases and J by 2 bases, with 9 bases between the two germline ends. Germline values: CDR1 MDHEN, CDR2 SYDVKM.

This chain links TRBV6-6 with TRBJ1-4; 9 bases are a match to TRBD1. The ends lost 4 bases at V and 8 bases at J; junction bases unmatched: 8. The CDR3 runs to 15 residues. The germline CDR1 and CDR2 sequences are MNHNY and SVGAGI (reference sequence). The CDR3 loop is CASSWTPGQGEKLFF. For the CDR3, the DNA is TGTGCCAGCAGTTGGACTCCGGGACAGGGAGAAAAACTGTTTTTT.

This chain uses TRBV7-6 with TRBJ2-7, with a tentative D call TRBD2 (6 bases). CDR1 and CDR2 from the germline V gene are SGHVS and FNYEAQ. Trimming pared 4 bases from V and 2 bases from J, leaving 12 bases between. There are 14 residues in the CDR3. This CDR3 reads CASSWTPGAYEQYF. The CDR3 DNA follows: TGTGCCAGCAGCTGGACACCGGGAGCCTACGAGCAGTACTTC.

The chain links TRBV2 to TRBJ2-1; 8 positions agree with TRBD2. The CDR3 runs to 16 residues. Germline assignment: CDR1 SNHLY and CDR2 FYNNEI. Trimming cost V 8 bases and J 7 bases; bases outside gene matches: 16. The CDR3 DNA sequence: TGTGCCAGCGGGAGCGGGAGTGGCTCTCTTGGGAATGAGCAGTTCTTC. It is translated as CASGSGSGSLGNEQFF.

The DNA of the CDR3 is TGTGCCAGCAGCCAAGGGCAGGGTTTAAGCCACGAGCAGTACTTC. This translates into CASSQGQGLSHEQYF. The chain has TRBV14 and TRBJ2-7; perhaps TRBD1 as D (5 bases). Germline CDR1 and CDR2: SGHDN and FVKESK. The CDR3 spans 15 residues. The V end lost 1 base, the J end lost 5 bases, and 15 bases lay between the germline ends.

The rearrangement uses TRBV30 and TRBJ1-1, with D uncertain. V lost 3 bases and J lost 3, with 11 bases in between. The CDR3 loop spans 13 amino acids. Germline values: CDR1 GTSNPN, CDR2 SVGIG (reference sequence). The DNA for the CDR3 is TGTGCCTGGAGGAAACAAGCCCACACTGAAGCTTTCTTT. This translates into CAWRKQAHTEAFF.

Comments on this clone: Other DNA sequences in this specimen translate into the identical CDR3. V usage is TRBV28 and J usage is TRBJ1-1; D call uncertain. V lost 3 bases, J lost 5 bases, and 7 bases lay in between. The CDR3 consists of 12 residues. Per germline, CDR1 MDHEN and CDR2 SYDVKM. CDR3 in amino acids: CASSFVGTEAFF. DNA for the CDR3: TGTGCCAGCAGTTTTGTGGGGACTGAAGCTTTCTTT.